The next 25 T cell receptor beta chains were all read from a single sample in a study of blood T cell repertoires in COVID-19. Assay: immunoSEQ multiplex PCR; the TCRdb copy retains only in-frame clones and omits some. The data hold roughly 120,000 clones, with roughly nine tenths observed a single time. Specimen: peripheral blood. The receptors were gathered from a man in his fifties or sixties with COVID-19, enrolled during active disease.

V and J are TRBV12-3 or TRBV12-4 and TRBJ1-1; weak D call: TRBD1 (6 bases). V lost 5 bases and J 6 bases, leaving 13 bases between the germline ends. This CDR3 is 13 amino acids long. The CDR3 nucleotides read TGTGCCAGCAGTCGGGACATCAGCTCTGAAGCTTTCTTT. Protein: CASSRDISSEAFF.

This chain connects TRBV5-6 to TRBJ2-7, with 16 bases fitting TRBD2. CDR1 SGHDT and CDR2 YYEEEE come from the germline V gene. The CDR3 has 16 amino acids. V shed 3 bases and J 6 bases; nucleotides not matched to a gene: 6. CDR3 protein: CASSSGLAGGFVEQYF. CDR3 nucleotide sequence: TGTGCCAGCAGCTCGGGACTAGCGGGGGGGTTCGTCGAGCAGTACTTC.

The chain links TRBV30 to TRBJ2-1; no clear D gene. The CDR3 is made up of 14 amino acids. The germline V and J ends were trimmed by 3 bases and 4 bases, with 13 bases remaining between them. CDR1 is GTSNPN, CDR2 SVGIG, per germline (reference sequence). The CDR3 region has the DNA TGTGCCTGGAGGGTCGGAGTTGGGTACAATGAGCAGTTCTTC. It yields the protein CAWRVGVGYNEQFF.

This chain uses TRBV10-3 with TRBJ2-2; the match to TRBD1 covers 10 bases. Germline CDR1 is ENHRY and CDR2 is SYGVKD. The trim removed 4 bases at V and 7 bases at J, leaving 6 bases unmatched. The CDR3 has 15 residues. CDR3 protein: CAISVLGTGVGELFF. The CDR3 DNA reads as TGTGCCATCAGTGTTCTCGGGACAGGGGTCGGGGAGCTGTTTTTT.

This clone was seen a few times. The CDR3 DNA reads as TGTCCCAACGTAATATCCCATCAGGAAGATTATGGCTACACCTTC. Amino acid sequence: CPNVISHQEDYGYTF. V is TRBV25-1 and J is TRBJ1-2; no firm D call. The CDR3 is 15 residues long. Germline V gene data show CDR1 as MGHDK and CDR2 as SYGVNS.

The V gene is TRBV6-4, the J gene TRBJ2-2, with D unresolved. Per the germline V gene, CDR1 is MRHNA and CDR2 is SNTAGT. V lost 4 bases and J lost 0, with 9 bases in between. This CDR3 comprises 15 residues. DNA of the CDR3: TGTGCCAGCAGTGCCTTGGCCTCGAACACCGGGGAGCTGTTTTTT. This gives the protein CASSALASNTGELFF.

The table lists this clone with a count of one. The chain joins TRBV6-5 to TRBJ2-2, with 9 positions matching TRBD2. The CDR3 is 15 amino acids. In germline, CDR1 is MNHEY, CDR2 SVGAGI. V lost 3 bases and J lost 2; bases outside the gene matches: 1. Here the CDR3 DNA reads TGTGCCAGCAGTTATAGCGGGAGAAACACCGGGGAGCTGTTTTTT. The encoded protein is CASSYSGRNTGELFF.

CDR3 residues: CASTSGRIDEQFF. In nucleotides, the CDR3 is TGTGCCAGCACCAGCGGGAGGATAGATGAGCAGTTCTTC. The rearrangement joins TRBV3-1 (or the pseudogene TRBV3-2) to TRBJ2-1; 9 bases align to TRBD2. Trimming cost V 7 bases and J 8 bases; bases outside gene matches: 6. In germline, CDR1 is LGHDT, CDR2 YNNKEL (reference sequence). The CDR3 covers 13 residues.

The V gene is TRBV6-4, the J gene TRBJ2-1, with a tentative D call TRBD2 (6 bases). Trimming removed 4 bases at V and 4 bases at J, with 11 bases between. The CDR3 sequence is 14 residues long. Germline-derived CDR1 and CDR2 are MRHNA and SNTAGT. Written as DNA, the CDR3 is TGTGCCAGCAGTGGGGCGGGACTTTACAATGAGCAGTTCTTC. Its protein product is CASSGAGLYNEQFF.

In DNA, the CDR3 is TGTGCCAGCAGCCAAGATTCGAGGCGGGAGGGAAAGAACGAGCAGTACTTC. This translates into CASSQDSRREGKNEQYF. V usage is TRBV14 and J usage is TRBJ2-7; 9 nucleotides line up with TRBD2. The CDR3 covers 17 residues. From germline, CDR1 is SGHDN and CDR2 FVKESK. Trimming at V came to 0 bases and at J to 5 bases, leaving 11 bases not matched to a gene.

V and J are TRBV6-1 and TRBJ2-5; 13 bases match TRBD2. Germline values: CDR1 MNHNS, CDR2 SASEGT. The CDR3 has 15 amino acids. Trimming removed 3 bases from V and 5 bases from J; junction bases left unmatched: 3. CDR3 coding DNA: TGTGCCAGCAGTGACCGGACTAGCGGGAGTGAGACCCAGTACTTC. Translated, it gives CASSDRTSGSETQYF.

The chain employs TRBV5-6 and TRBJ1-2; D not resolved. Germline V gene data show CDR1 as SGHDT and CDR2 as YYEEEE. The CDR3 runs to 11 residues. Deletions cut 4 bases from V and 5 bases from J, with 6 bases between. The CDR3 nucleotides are TGTGCCAGCAGCCCGGGGTATGGCTACACCTTC. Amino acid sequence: CASSPGYGYTF.

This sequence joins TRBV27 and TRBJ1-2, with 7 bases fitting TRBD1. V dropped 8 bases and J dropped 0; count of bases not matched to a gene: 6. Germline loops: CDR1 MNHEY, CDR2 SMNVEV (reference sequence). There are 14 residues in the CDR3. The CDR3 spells CASSSTGTNYGYTF. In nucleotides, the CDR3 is TGTGCCAGCTCTTCGACAGGGACTAACTATGGCTACACCTTC.

The CDR3 DNA reads TGTGCCAGCAGCACCCGGACTAGCGGCTACAATGAGCAGTTCTTC. Amino acids: CASSTRTSGYNEQFF. This sequence joins TRBV7-6 and TRBJ2-1, with 10 bases fitting TRBD2. J was trimmed by 3 bases and V by 5 bases; bases with no gene match: 4. The CDR3 extends over 15 amino acids. CDR1 SGHVS and CDR2 FNYEAQ come from the germline V gene.

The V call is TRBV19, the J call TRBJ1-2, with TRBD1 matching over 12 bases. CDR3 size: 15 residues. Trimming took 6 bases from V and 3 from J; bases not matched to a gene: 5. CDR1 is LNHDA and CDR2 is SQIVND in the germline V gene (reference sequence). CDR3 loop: CASRHGTGGDYGYTF. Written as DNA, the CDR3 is TGTGCCAGTAGACATGGGACAGGGGGCGACTATGGCTACACCTTC.

As DNA, the CDR3 is TGTGCCAGCAGCCTGGCGGCGGGTAGCTCCTACGAGCAGTACGTC. As protein: CASSLAAGSSYEQYV. This sequence joins TRBV13 and TRBJ2-7, with a possible D match to TRBD2 (5 bases). CDR1 is PRHDT, CDR2 FYEKMQ, per germline (reference sequence). V shed 5 bases and J shed 0 bases, with 14 bases lying between them. CDR3 length equals 15 residues.

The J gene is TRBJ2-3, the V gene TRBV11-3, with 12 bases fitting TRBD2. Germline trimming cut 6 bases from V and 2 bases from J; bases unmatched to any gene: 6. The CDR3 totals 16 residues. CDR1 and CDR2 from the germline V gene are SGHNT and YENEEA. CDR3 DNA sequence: TGTGCCAGCAGTGCCGGGACTAGCGGGTCCACAGATACGCAGTATTTT. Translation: CASSAGTSGSTDTQYF. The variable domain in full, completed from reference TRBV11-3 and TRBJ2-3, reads EAGVVQSPRYKIIEKKQPVAFWCNPISGHNTLYWYLQNLGQGPELLIRYENEEAVDDSQLPKDRFSAERLKGVDSTLKIQPAELGDSAVYLCASSAGTSGSTDTQYFGPGTRLTVL.

In DNA form, the CDR3 reads TGTGCCAGCAGCCCCGGACTAGCGGGAGGGCGCGAGCAGTACTTC. Its translation is CASSPGLAGGREQYF. The chain employs TRBV7-2 and TRBJ2-7; the match to TRBD2 covers 15 bases. V lost 5 bases, J lost 6 bases, and 5 bases stayed unmatched. Germline V gene lookup returns CDR1 SGHTA and CDR2 FQGNSA. CDR3 length: 15 amino acids.

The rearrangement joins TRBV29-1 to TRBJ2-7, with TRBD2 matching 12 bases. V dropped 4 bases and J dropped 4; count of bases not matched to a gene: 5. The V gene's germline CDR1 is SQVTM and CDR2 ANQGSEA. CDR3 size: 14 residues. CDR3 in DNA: TGCAGCGTTGCGCTAGCGGGAGGGCAGTACGAGCAGTACTTC. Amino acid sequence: CSVALAGGQYEQYF.

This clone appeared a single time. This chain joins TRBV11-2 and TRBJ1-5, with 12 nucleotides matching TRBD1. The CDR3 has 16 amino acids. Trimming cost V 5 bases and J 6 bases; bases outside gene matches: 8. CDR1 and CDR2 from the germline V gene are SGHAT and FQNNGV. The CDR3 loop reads CASSPGTGGSGQPQHF. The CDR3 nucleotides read TGTGCCAGCAGCCCCGGGACAGGGGGCTCCGGTCAGCCCCAGCATTTT.

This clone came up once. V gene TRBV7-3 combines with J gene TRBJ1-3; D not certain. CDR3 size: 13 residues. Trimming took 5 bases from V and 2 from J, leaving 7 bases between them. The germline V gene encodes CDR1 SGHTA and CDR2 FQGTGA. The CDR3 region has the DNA TGTGCCAGCAGCACAACCCCTGGAAACACCATATATTTT. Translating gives CASSTTPGNTIYF.

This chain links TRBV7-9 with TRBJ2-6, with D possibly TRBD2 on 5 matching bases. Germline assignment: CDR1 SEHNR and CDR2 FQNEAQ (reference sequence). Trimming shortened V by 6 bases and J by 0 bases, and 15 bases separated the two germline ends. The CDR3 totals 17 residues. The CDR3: CASSPRDGSSGANVLTF. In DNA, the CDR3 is TGTGCCAGCAGTCCGAGGGATGGGTCCTCTGGGGCCAACGTCCTGACTTTC.

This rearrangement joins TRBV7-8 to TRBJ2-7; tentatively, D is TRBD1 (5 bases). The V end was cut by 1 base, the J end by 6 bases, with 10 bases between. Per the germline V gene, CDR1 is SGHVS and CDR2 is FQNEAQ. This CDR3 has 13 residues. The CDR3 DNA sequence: TGTGCCAGCAGCTTAGGACGCAGGGCCGAGCAGTACGTC. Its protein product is CASSLGRRAEQYV.

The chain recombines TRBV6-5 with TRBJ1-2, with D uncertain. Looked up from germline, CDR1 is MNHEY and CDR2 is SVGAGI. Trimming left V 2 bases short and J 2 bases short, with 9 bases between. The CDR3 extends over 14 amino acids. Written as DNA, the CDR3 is TGTGCCAGCAGTTACGACAAGACCAACTATGGCTACACCTTC. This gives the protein CASSYDKTNYGYTF.

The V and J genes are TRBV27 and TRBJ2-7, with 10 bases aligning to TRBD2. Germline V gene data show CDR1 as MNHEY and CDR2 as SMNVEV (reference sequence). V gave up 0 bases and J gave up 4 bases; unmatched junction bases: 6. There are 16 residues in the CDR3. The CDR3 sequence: CASSLSASGSSYEQYF. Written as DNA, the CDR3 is TGTGCCAGCAGTTTATCGGCTAGCGGGAGTTCATACGAGCAGTACTTC.